This T cell receptor beta chain was profiled in a study of CD8+CD57+ T cells in acquired aplastic anemia (dated by TCRdb to 2017 to 2018). About the full investigation: On average, sorted CD4+ and CD8+ cells yielded about 3 ug of extracted DNA, with a range of about 0.17 to 27.4 ug. A CD8+CD57+ expansion meant a frequency higher than the mean frequency seen in healthy subjects.

Study-wide conclusions, independent of this receptor: Some 30 CD8+ CDR3 sequences were found to be shared between patients and controls, but these sequences appeared to be highly expressed in patients and within the immunodominant clones of the patients. Between patients and healthy controls, no significant difference in CD8+ Simpson's diversity was found (P=0.060).

Ten or more counts support this clonotype. The antigen it recognizes is unknown. It has no much larger one-base neighbor in the sample; base qualities were not kept. Expansion of CD8+CD57+ cells had been shown by flow cytometry in the patients chosen for sequencing. All patients had severe acquired aplastic anemia diagnosed by International Study of Aplastic Anemia and Agranulocytosis and Camitta criteria. Patients had received no therapy at the time of blood sampling. TCR repertoires of sorted CD4+ and CD8+ blood T cells from severe aplastic anemia patients and healthy subjects were deep-sequenced in the study. Patients were enrolled under clinicaltrials.gov protocols 00001620, 01623167, 00001397, 00071045, 00081523 and 00961064 in the USA. Ficoll-Paque density gradient centrifugation was used to isolate peripheral blood mononuclear cells. Before DNA was extracted, CD4+ and CD8+ T cells were sorted using either FACS or magnetic beads.

TCR beta VDJ combination and CDR3 sequence profiling used genomic DNA as the template. An Illumina HiSeq 2000 was used for TCR repertoire sequencing. The source study handled its data this way. Repertoire assessment relied on Simpson's diversity index, CDR3 size and DJ length profiles, and TRBV/TRBJ rearrangement plots. The immunodominant clone was defined as the most abundant DNA sequence in deep sequencing data. CDR3 amino acid sequences were checked for sharing across subjects and were also compared against the VDJdb database and published repertoires. TCRdb passed the public sequencing reads through fastp at Q25 and MiXCR, retaining productive beta sequences. Rows with a matching CDR3 protein are joined into one entry that keeps the most common DNA and genes. The V and J calls, along with clone size, are taken from TCRdb and not from the paper's own processing. Recorded for this sample are a few hundred thousand distinct CDR3 sequences; more than 25% of them occurred a single time. The ten largest make up 0.75% to 0.95% of the sample.

Trimming takes 3 bases from V and 9 bases from J, and the germline ends sit 14 bases apart. From its cysteine to its phenylalanine, the CDR3 spans 13 amino acids. CDR3 DNA only is kept here, 39 bases in frame from base 1. CDR1 is given as SGHDN and CDR2 as FVKESK, both from the germline V gene. The clonotype was recovered from a human donor with aplastic anemia. The chain is encoded by TRBV14 joined to TRBJ2-5, with TRBD1 tentatively as D gene (6 bases match). Sample: sorted CD4+, CD8+, or CD8+CD57+ T cells (not recorded which) from PBMCs. Read as DNA, the sequence is TGTGCCAGCAGCCAGGGGGCTGGATCGTCCCAGTACTTC. This yields the protein CASSQGAGSSQYF.